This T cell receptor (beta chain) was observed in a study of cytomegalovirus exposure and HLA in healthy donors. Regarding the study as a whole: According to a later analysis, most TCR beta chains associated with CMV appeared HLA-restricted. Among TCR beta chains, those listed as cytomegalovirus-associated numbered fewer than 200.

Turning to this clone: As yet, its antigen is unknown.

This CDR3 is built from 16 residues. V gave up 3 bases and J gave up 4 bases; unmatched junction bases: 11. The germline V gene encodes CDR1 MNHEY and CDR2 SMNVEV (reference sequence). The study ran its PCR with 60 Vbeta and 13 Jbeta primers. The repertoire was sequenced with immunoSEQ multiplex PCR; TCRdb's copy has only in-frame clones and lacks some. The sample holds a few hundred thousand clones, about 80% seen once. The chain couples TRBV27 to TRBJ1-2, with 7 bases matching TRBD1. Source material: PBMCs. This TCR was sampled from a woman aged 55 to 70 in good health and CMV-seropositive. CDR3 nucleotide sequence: TGTGCCAGCAGTTTTCTCGGACAGGTGCTCGGCTATGGCTACACCTTC. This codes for CASSFLGQVLGYGYTF.